This T cell receptor beta chain was sequenced in a study of cytomegalovirus exposure and HLA in healthy donors. In regard to this clone: Its antigen is still unknown.

60 Vbeta and 13 Jbeta primers were used in PCR. Produced via immunoSEQ multiplex PCR; TCRdb's table is partial and in-frame only. The data show over 150,000 clones, roughly 80% seen once. Germline V gene lookup returns CDR1 MNHNS and CDR2 SASEGT. After removal of 7 bases from V and 1 base from J, the junction contained 1 base not matched to a gene. There are 12 residues in the CDR3. Whole-study findings and limits: Reported findings show TCR beta sequences accurately forecast HLA-A and HLA-B alleles in most subjects.

The donors comprised healthy bone marrow donors. The sequence derives from a woman aged 50 to 60 in good health and CMV-seronegative. The chain combines TRBV6-1 with TRBJ2-7; 7 bases are shared with TRBD1. Material: PBMCs. CDR3 nucleotide sequence: TGTGCCAGCATGACAGGGTCCTACGAGCAGTACTTC. This translates into CASMTGSYEQYF.